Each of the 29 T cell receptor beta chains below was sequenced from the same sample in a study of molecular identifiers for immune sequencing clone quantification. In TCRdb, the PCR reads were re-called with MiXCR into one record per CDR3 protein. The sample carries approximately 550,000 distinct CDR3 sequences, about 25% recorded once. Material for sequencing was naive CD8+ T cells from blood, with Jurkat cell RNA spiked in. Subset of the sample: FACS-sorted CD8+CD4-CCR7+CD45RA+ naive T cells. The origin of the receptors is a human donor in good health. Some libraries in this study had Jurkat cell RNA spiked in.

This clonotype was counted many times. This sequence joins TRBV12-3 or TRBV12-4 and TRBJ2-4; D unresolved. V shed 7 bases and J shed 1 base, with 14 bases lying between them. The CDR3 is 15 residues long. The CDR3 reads CASTVGYLAKNIQYF. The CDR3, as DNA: TGTGCCAGCACCGTAGGTTACCTTGCCAAAAACATTCAGTACTTC.

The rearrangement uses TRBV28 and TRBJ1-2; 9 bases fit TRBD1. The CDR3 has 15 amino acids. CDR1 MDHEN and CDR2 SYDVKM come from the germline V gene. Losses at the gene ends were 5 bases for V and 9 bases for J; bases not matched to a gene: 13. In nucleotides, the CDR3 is TGTGCCAGCAGTACCTGGGACAGGGTTCCAGGTAGCTACACCTTC. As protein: CASSTWDRVPGSYTF.

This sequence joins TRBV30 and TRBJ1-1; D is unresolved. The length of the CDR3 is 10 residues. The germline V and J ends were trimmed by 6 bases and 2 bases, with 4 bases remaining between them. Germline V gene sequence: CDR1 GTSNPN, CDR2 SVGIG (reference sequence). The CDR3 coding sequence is TGTGCCTGTAGTAACACTGAAGCTTTCTTT. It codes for CACSNTEAFF.

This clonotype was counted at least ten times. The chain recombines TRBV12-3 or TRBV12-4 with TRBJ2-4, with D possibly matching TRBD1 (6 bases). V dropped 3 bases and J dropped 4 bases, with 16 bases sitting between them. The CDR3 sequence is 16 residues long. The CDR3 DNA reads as TGTGCCAGCAGTTTGGCGTCAGGGGTTTTAAAAAACATTCAGTACTTC. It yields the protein CASSLASGVLKNIQYF.

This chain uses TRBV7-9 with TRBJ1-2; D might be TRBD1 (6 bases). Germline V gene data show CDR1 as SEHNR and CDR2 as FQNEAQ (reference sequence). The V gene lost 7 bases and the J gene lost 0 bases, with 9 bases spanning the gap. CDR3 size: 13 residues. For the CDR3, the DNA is TGTGCCAGCACGGGGGCAGCTAACTATGGCTACACCTTC. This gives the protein CASTGAANYGYTF.

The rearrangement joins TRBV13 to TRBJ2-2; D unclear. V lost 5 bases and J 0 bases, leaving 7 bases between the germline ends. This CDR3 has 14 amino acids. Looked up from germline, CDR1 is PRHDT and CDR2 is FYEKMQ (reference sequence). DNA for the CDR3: TGTGCCAGCAGCGCGAATACGAACACCGGGGAGCTGTTTTTT. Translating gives CASSANTNTGELFF.

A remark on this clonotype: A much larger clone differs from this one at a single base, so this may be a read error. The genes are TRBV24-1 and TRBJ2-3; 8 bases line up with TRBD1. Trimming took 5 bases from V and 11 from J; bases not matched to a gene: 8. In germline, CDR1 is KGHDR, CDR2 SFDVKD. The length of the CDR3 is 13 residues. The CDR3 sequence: CATSGLGTGRQYF. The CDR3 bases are TGTGCCACCAGTGGTCTAGGGACAGGCCGGCAGTATTTT.

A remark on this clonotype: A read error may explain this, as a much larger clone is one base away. Here the CDR3 DNA reads TGTGCCACCACCCGTCGGGGCAGTCAGCCCCAGCATTTT. It specifies CATTRRGSQPQHF. The chain employs TRBV24-1 and TRBJ1-5; weak D call: TRBD1 (5 bases). The CDR3 contains 13 residues. The V end was cut by 8 bases, the J end by 6 bases, with 13 bases between. CDR1 and CDR2 from the germline V gene are KGHDR and SFDVKD.

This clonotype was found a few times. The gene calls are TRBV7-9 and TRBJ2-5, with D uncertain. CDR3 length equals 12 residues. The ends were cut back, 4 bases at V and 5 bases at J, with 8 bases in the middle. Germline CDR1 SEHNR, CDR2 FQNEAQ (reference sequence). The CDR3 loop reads CASSSHTETQYF. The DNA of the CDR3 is TGTGCCAGCAGCTCTCATACGGAGACCCAGTACTTC.

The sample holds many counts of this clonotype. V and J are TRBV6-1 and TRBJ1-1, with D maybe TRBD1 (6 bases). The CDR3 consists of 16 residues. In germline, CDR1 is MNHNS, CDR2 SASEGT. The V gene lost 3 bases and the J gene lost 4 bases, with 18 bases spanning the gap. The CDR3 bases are TGTGCCAGCAGTGATGCCCGTGGACAGAGGCTCACTGAAGCTTTCTTT. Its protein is CASSDARGQRLTEAFF.

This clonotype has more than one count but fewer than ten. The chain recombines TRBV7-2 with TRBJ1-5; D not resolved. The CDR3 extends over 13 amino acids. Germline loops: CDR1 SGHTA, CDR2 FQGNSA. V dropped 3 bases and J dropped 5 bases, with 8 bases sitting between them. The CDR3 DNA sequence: TGTGCCAGCAGCTTTTGGGGTGATCAGCCCCAGCATTTT. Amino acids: CASSFWGDQPQHF.

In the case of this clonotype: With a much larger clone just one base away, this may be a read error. The CDR3 protein is CARSKNRGDQPQHF. CDR3 DNA: TGTGCCAGAAGTAAGAACAGGGGGGATCAGCCCCAGCATTTT. The rearrangement joins TRBV6-1 to TRBJ1-5; TRBD1 aligns across 8 bases. Germline V lookup: CDR1 MNHNS, CDR2 SASEGT. There are 14 residues in the CDR3. V lost 9 bases to trimming and J lost 5 bases; unmatched junction nucleotides: 9.

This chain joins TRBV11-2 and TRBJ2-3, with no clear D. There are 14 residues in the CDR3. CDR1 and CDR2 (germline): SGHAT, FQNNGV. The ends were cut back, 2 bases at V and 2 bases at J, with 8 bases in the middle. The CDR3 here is CASSLFASTDTQYF. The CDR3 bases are TGTGCCAGCAGCTTATTTGCGTCCACAGATACGCAGTATTTT.

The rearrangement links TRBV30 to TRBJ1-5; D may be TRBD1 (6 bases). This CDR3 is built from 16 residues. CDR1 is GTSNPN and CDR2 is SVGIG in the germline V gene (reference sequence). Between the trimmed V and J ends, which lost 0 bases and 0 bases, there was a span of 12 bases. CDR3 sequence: CAWSVRTVYSNQPQHF. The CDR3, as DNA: TGTGCCTGGAGTGTGAGGACAGTCTATAGCAATCAGCCCCAGCATTTT.

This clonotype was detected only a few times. Here the CDR3 DNA reads TGTGCCAGCAGTTTTTGGGGGTCTGGAAACACCATATATTTT. Residues: CASSFWGSGNTIYF. The gene calls are TRBV28 and TRBJ1-3; tentative D call: TRBD1 (5 bases). The CDR3 is 14 amino acids. CDR1 is MDHEN, CDR2 SYDVKM, per germline. V was cut by 3 bases and J by 1 base, with 7 bases left in between.

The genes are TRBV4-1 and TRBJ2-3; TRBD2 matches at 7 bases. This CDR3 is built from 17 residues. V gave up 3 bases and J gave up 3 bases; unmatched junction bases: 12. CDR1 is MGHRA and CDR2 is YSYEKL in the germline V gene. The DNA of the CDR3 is TGCGCCAGCAGCCATCCGAGGTCCAGCGGGAAAACAGATACGCAGTATTTT. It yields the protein CASSHPRSSGKTDTQYF.

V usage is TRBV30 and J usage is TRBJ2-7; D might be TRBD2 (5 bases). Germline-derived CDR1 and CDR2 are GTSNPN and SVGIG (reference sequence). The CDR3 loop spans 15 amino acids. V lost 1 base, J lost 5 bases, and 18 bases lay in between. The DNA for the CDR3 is TGTGCCTGGAGTGAGGGAGCCTCGGGCCCCCACGAGCAGTACTTC. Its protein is CAWSEGASGPHEQYF.

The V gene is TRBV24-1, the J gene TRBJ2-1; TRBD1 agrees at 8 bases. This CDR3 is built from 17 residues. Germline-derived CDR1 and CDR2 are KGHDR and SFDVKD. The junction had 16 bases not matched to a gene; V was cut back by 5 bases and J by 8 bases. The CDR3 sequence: CATSGQTGVGRTDEQFF. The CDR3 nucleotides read TGTGCCACCAGTGGACAGACAGGGGTTGGACGCACCGATGAGCAGTTCTTC.

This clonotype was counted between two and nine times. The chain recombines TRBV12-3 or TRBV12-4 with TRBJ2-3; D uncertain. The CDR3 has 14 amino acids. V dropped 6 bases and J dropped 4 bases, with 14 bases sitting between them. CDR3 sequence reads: CASSSPDRPDTQYF. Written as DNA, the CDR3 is TGTGCCAGCAGCTCCCCTGATAGACCAGATACGCAGTATTTT.

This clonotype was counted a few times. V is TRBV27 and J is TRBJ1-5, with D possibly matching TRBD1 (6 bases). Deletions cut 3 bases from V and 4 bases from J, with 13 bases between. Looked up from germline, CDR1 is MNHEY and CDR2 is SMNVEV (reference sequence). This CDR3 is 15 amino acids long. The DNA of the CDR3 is TGTGCCAGCAGTTTTGCGGGGGCGTTGAATCAGCCCCAGCATTTT. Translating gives CASSFAGALNQPQHF.

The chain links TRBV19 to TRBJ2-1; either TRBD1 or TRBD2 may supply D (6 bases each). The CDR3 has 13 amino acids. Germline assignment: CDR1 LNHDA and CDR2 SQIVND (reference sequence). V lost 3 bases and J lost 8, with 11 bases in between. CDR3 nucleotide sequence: TGTGCCAGTAGTATCTGGGGGGCCGATGAGCAGTTCTTC. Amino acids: CASSIWGADEQFF.

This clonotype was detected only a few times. The CDR3 DNA is TGTGCCAGCAGAGAGCGGGGGGGCGCCTTGGAGCAGTTCTTC. The encoded protein is CASRERGGALEQFF. This chain uses TRBV6-2 or TRBV6-3 with TRBJ2-1; 10 nucleotides line up with TRBD2. The CDR3 totals 14 residues. J gave up 10 bases and V 6 bases, and 9 bases lay outside the gene matches. Germline CDR1 is MNHEY and CDR2 is SVGEGT.

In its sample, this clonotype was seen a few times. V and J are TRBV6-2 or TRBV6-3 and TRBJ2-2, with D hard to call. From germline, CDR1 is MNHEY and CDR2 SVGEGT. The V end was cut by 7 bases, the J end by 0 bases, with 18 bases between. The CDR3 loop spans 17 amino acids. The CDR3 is CASTIRKGEANTGELFF. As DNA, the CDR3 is TGTGCCAGCACCATTCGCAAGGGTGAGGCGAACACCGGGGAGCTGTTTTTT.

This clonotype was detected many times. The CDR3: CASSSRPGPQYF. In DNA, the CDR3 is TGTGCCAGCAGCTCAAGACCAGGACCCCAGTACTTC. The chain employs TRBV7-2 and TRBJ2-4; D uncertain. The length of the CDR3 is 12 residues. Trimming shortened V by 4 bases and J by 13 bases, and 14 bases separated the two germline ends. The germline CDR1 and CDR2 sequences are SGHTA and FQGNSA.

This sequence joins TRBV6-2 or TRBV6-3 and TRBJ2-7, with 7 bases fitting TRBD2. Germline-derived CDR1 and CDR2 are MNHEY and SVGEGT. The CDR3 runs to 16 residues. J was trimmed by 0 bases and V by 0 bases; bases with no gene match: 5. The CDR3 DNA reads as TGTGCCAGCAGTTACTCGGGAGCGGGGTTCTCCTACGAGCAGTACTTC. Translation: CASSYSGAGFSYEQYF.

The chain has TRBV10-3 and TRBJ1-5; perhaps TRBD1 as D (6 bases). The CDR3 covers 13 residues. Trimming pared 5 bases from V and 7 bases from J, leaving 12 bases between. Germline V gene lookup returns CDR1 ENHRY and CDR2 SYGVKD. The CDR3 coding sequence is TGTGCCATCAGTACAGGGCCGGACCAGCCCCAGCATTTT. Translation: CAISTGPDQPQHF.

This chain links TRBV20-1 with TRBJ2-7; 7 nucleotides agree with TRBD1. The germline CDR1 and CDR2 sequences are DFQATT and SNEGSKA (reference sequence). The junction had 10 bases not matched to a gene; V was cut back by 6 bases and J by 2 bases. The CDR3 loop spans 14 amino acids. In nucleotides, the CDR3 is TGCAGTGCCAACGACAGGGCCACTACCTACGAGCAGTACTTC. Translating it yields CSANDRATTYEQYF.

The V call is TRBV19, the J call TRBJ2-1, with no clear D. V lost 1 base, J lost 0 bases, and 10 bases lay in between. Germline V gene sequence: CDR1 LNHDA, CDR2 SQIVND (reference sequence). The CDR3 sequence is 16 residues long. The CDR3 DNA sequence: TGTGCCAGTAGTATAGCCAGCGCCCTCTCCTACAATGAGCAGTTCTTC. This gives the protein CASSIASALSYNEQFF.

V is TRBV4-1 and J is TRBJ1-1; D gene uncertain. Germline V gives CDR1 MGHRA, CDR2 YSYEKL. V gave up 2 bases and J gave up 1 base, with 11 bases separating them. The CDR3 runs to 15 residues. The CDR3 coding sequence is TGCGCCAGCAGCCAACCGGAACAAAGGAACACTGAAGCTTTCTTT. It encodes CASSQPEQRNTEAFF.